This T cell receptor (beta chain) appears in the sequencing data of a study of cytomegalovirus exposure and HLA in healthy donors. Study-wide findings and caveats: In a later analysis, V- and J-gene trimming of beta chains associated with a DCLRE1C missense variant, replicated independently. Immune exposure was documented only through CMV serostatus. According to reports, the classifier identified cytomegalovirus status with high specificity and sensitivity.

As to this clone: What it binds is not known.

Trimming stripped 10 bases from V and 1 base from J, with 14 bases between. The CDR3 length is 15 residues. In germline, CDR1 is MNHNY, CDR2 SVGAGI (reference sequence). Use of 60 Vbeta and 13 Jbeta primers characterized the PCR. Assay: immunoSEQ multiplex PCR; the TCRdb copy retains only in-frame clones and omits some. The sample holds about 82,000 clones, roughly 64% seen once. The chain has TRBV6-6 and TRBJ2-6, with D maybe TRBD1 (6 bases). Material for sequencing was PBMCs. The origin of this receptor is a woman aged 40-49 years in good health and CMV-seropositive. CDR3 protein: CAIQNTGSGANVLTF. CDR3 DNA sequence: TGTGCCATCCAGAACACAGGGTCTGGGGCCAACGTCCTGACTTTC.